Following are 17 T cell receptor beta chains from one sample sequenced in a study of blood T cells in healthy people across ages. Through a sample-barcoded 5' primer and a J-beta primer mix, a second PCR was run for roughly 6 to 12 cycles. MiXCR, run by TCRdb on the 5' RACE reads, gives a single entry per CDR3 protein. The sample holds about 670,000 distinct CDR3 sequences, approximately 40% seen once. Sample: blood. All receptors come from an elderly man in good health.

The CDR3 reads CASSLGSGGKAYEQYF. The CDR3, as DNA: TGTGCCAGCAGCTTAGGGTCTGGCGGGAAGGCTTACGAGCAGTACTTC. The rearrangement links TRBV7-2 to TRBJ2-1; D is possibly TRBD2 (6 bases). Matching the DNA end better, TRBJ2-7 makes the J call doubtful. Per the germline V gene, CDR1 is SGHTA and CDR2 is FQGNSA. This CDR3 contains 16 residues.

The V call is TRBV15, the J call TRBJ2-7, with 9 nucleotides matching TRBD1. The CDR3 is made up of 15 amino acids. V was pared by 3 bases and J by 4 bases, with 7 bases of the junction left unmatched. Germline-derived CDR1 and CDR2 are LNHNV and YYDKDF (reference sequence). Here the CDR3 reads CATSRPGQGQYEQYF. CDR3 DNA: TGTGCCACCAGCAGGCCAGGACAGGGGCAGTACGAGCAGTACTTC.

This clonotype showed up many times. This chain connects TRBV6-2 or TRBV6-3 to TRBJ2-5; D is perhaps TRBD1 (6 bases). CDR1 MNHEY and CDR2 SVGEGT come from the germline V gene. The CDR3 consists of 14 residues. V lost 6 bases to trimming and J lost 0 bases, with 11 bases between them. The CDR3 DNA reads as TGTGCCAGCAGCGAACAGGGCTACCAAGAGACCCAGTACTTC. This encodes CASSEQGYQETQYF.

This clonotype was detected only a few times. The CDR3 loop reads CASSEGGVAGNQYF. The DNA for the CDR3 is TGCGCCAGCAGTGAGGGAGGTGTAGCGGGCAACCAGTACTTC. The chain uses TRBV10-1 and TRBJ2-5, with TRBD2 identical over 7 bases. Germline V gene sequence: CDR1 WNHNN, CDR2 SYGVQD (reference sequence). CDR3 length: 14 amino acids. The V segment lost 2 bases and the J segment 10 bases; nucleotides outside the gene matches: 10.

The chain recombines TRBV4-1 with TRBJ1-2; D call uncertain. CDR1 MGHRA and CDR2 YSYEKL come from the germline V gene. The CDR3 runs 12 residues. Trimming cost V 0 bases and J 7 bases, with 6 bases left between them. CDR3 sequence: CASSQDLRGYTF. DNA of the CDR3: TGCGCCAGCAGCCAAGATTTACGTGGCTACACCTTC.

This clonotype appeared a few times. The rearrangement links TRBV10-2 to TRBJ2-3; a weak D match, TRBD1 (5 bases). V lost 3 bases and J lost 4, with 14 bases in between. Per the germline V gene, CDR1 is WSHSY and CDR2 is SAAADI. The CDR3 runs 15 residues. The CDR3 region is CASSELSRVPDTQYF. Here the CDR3 DNA reads TGCGCCAGCAGTGAATTGTCCAGGGTGCCAGATACGCAGTATTTT.

The J gene is TRBJ2-1, the V gene TRBV6-6; perhaps TRBD1 as D (6 bases). The CDR3 extends over 14 amino acids. V was pared by 7 bases and J by 0 bases, with 10 bases between. The germline gives CDR1 MNHNY, CDR2 SVGAGI (reference sequence). The CDR3 sequence is CASILDSSYNEQFF. The CDR3 DNA follows: TGTGCCAGCATCCTGGACAGCTCCTACAATGAGCAGTTCTTC.

Note on this clonotype: This may be a read error, as it is one base from a much larger clone. The chain has TRBV27 and TRBJ2-7, with D perhaps TRBD1 (6 bases). CDR3 length: 14 residues. The germline gives CDR1 MNHEY, CDR2 SMNVEV (reference sequence). V was clipped by 5 bases and J by 3 bases, with 14 bases between them. CDR3 nucleotides: TGTGCCAGCAGTGTGGGACACCCGAGCTACGAGCAGTACTTC. It specifies CASSVGHPSYEQYF.

The chain recombines TRBV18 with TRBJ1-1, with D tentatively TRBD1 (5 bases). The CDR3 sequence is 14 residues long. Trimming removed 3 bases from V and 4 bases from J, with 12 bases in between. Germline-derived CDR1 and CDR2 are KGHSH and LQKENI. CDR3 DNA sequence: TGTGCCAGCTCACCCACAGGAGGAAGCACTGAAGCTTTCTTT. Amino acid sequence: CASSPTGGSTEAFF.

CDR3 sequence: CASSLQRAQFF. The CDR3 region has the DNA TGTGCCAGCAGCTTACAGCGTGCGCAGTTCTTC. V usage is TRBV7-8 and J usage is TRBJ2-1, with D unclear. Germline-derived CDR1 and CDR2 are SGHVS and FQNEAQ. This CDR3 has 11 residues. Trimming took off 2 bases at V and 12 bases at J, with 8 bases between the two ends.

The J gene is TRBJ2-5, the V gene TRBV11-3; the D gene could be TRBD1 or TRBD2 (6 bases each). Trimming took off 0 bases at V and 7 bases at J, with 18 bases between the two ends. Germline-derived CDR1 and CDR2 are SGHNT and YENEEA. The CDR3 loop spans 16 amino acids. CDR3 sequence reads: CASSLEGGTEVSTQYF. CDR3 in DNA: TGTGCCAGCAGCTTAGAAGGGGGGACGGAGGTTTCGACCCAGTACTTC. Full variable domain (remainder filled in from reference TRBV11-3 and TRBJ2-5): EAGVVQSPRYKIIEKKQPVAFWCNPISGHNTLYWYLQNLGQGPELLIRYENEEAVDDSQLPKDRFSAERLKGVDSTLKIQPAELGDSAVYLCASSLEGGTEVSTQYFGPGTRLLVL.

This chain uses TRBV4-3 with TRBJ1-4; D is unresolved. Germline CDR1 reads LGHNA; CDR2 reads YSLEER. The V gene lost 0 bases and the J gene lost 4 bases, with 9 bases spanning the gap. The CDR3 contains 15 residues. CDR3 coding DNA: TGCGCCAGCAGCCAAGATAACGGCTTTAATGAAAAACTGTTTTTT. Protein: CASSQDNGFNEKLFF.

The chain uses TRBV6-2 or TRBV6-3 and TRBJ2-2; 14 bases line up with TRBD2. Per germline, CDR1 MNHEY and CDR2 SVGEGT. Losses at the gene ends were 5 bases for V and 5 bases for J; bases not matched to a gene: 1. This CDR3 contains 15 residues. CDR3 sequence reads: CASSRLAGGTGELFF. The CDR3, as DNA: TGTGCCAGCAGTCGACTAGCGGGGGGGACCGGGGAGCTGTTTTTT.

This sequence joins TRBV6-1 and TRBJ2-2, with D possibly matching TRBD1 (5 bases). This CDR3 comprises 15 residues. V gave up 6 bases and J gave up 3 bases, with 14 bases separating them. Germline V gene data show CDR1 as MNHNS and CDR2 as SASEGT. The CDR3 DNA follows: TGTGCCAGCAGCGTCAGGGCCCCGGACACCGGGGAGCTGTTTTTT. It specifies CASSVRAPDTGELFF.

The V gene is TRBV6-5, the J gene TRBJ2-3, with 8 bases lining up with TRBD2. Trimming at V came to 6 bases and at J to 4 bases, leaving 12 bases not matched to a gene. This CDR3 has 16 residues. Germline CDR1 is MNHEY and CDR2 is SVGAGI. CDR3 sequence: CASSPRGSGESDTQYF. Here the CDR3 DNA reads TGTGCCAGCAGCCCCCGGGGTAGCGGGGAGTCAGATACGCAGTATTTT.

This chain joins TRBV7-2 and TRBJ2-3; no definite D call. V lost 2 bases to trimming and J lost 1 base, with 10 bases between them. Germline loops: CDR1 SGHTA, CDR2 FQGNSA. The CDR3 consists of 15 residues. The CDR3 DNA is TGTGCCAGCAGCTTATATAGGTTGGGCACAGATACGCAGTATTTT. Its translation: CASSLYRLGTDTQYF. The full variable domain, with the rest looked up from reference TRBV7-2 and TRBJ2-3, is GAGVSQSPSNKVTEKGKDVELRCDPISGHTALYWYRQSLGQGLEFLIYFQGNSAPDKSGLPSDRFSAERTGGSVSTLTIQRTQQEDSAVYLCASSLYRLGTDTQYFGPGTRLTVL.

V gene TRBV20-1 combines with J gene TRBJ2-4; either TRBD1 or TRBD2 may fit D (5 bases each). The CDR3 is made up of 13 amino acids. V lost 2 bases and J 5 bases, leaving 10 bases between the germline ends. Germline CDR1 is DFQATT and CDR2 is SNEGSKA (reference sequence). The CDR3 sequence is CSARWGPENIQYF. CDR3 sequence (DNA): TGCAGTGCTAGATGGGGACCAGAAAACATTCAGTACTTC.